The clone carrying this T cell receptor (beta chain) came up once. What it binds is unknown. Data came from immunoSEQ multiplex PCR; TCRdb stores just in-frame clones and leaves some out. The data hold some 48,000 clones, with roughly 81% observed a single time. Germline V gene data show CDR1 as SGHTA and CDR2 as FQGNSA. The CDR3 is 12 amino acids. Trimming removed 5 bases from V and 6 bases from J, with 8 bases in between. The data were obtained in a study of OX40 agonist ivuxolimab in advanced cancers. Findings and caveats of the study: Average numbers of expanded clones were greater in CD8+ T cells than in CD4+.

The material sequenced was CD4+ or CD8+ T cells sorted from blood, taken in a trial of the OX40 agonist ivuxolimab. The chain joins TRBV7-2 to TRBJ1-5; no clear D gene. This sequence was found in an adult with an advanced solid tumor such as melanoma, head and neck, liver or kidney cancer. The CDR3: CASSPPAQPQHF. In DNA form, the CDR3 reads TGTGCCAGCAGCCCCCCGGCTCAGCCCCAGCATTTT. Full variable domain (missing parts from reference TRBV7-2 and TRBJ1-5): GAGVSQSPSNKVTEKGKDVELRCDPISGHTALYWYRQSLGQGLEFLIYFQGNSAPDKSGLPSDRFSAERTGGSVSTLTIQRTQQEDSAVYLCASSPPAQPQHFGDGTRLSIL.